One sample yielded the 9 T cell receptor beta chains listed below, sequenced in a study of shared clonotypes between healthy human individuals. Naive CD8 cells, CD45RO-negative and positively selected for CCR7, excluded terminally differentiated effector memory CD45RA+ cells. The method was immunoSEQ multiplex PCR; TCRdb's version includes in-frame clones alone and lacks a portion of them. The sample contains roughly 1,800,000 clones, about 95% of which appear only once. The sample consisted of naive CD8+ T cells sorted from blood. Receptor source: a man in his late teens or twenties in good health.

Turning to this clone: This CDR3 is also generated by other DNA sequences in the sample. This chain connects TRBV5-1 to TRBJ2-7; no firm D call. CDR1 is SGHRS and CDR2 is YFSETQ in the germline V gene. The CDR3 extends over 12 amino acids. The ends were cut back, 4 bases at V and 2 bases at J, with 7 bases in the middle. The chain's CDR3 is CASSGETYEQYF. DNA of the CDR3: TGCGCCAGCAGCGGTGAAACCTACGAGCAGTACTTC. The variable domain in full, with the rest retrieved from reference TRBV5-1 and TRBJ2-7, is KAGVTQTPRYLIKTRGQQVTLSCSPISGHRSVSWYQQTPGQGLQFLFEYFSETQRNKGNFPGRFSGRQFSNSRSEMNVSTLELGDSALYLCASSGETYEQYFGPGTRLTVT.

The gene calls are TRBV6-6 and TRBJ2-5; D perhaps matches TRBD2 (7 bases). Germline-derived CDR1 and CDR2 are MNHNY and SVGAGI (reference sequence). Trimming removed 0 bases at V and 1 base at J, with 9 bases between. The CDR3 totals 15 residues. The CDR3 coding sequence is TGTGCCAGCAGTTACTCGGGGGGGCCCCAAGAGACCCAGTACTTC. Translating it yields CASSYSGGPQETQYF.

The chain carries TRBV19 and TRBJ1-5; tentative D call: TRBD1 (5 bases). The CDR3 runs 15 residues. The germline CDR1 and CDR2 sequences are LNHDA and SQIVND (reference sequence). The V and J ends lost 7 bases and 4 bases respectively, with 17 bases between them. The CDR3 DNA sequence: TGTGCCAGTACCCTCCTCGACGGGGGAAATCAGCCCCAGCATTTT. It translates to CASTLLDGGNQPQHF.

The chain recombines TRBV5-1 with TRBJ2-7, with D tentatively TRBD1 or TRBD2 (5 bases each). The germline CDR1 and CDR2 sequences are SGHRS and YFSETQ. This CDR3 has 16 amino acids. V shed 0 bases and J shed 0 bases, with 13 bases lying between them. As DNA, the CDR3 is TGCGCCAGCAGCTTGGATATCCCGGGACCCTCCTACGAGCAGTACTTC. Translation: CASSLDIPGPSYEQYF.

The rearrangement links TRBV7-8 to TRBJ2-2; no clear D. This CDR3 region has 16 residues. V gave up 4 bases and J gave up 7 bases, with 19 bases separating them. The germline CDR1 and CDR2 sequences are SGHVS and FQNEAQ. Here the CDR3 reads CASSSGIEPFFGELFF. DNA of the CDR3: TGTGCCAGCAGCTCAGGTATCGAGCCTTTCTTCGGGGAGCTGTTTTTT.

The chain links TRBV7-8 to TRBJ2-1, with 11 bases matching TRBD2. Germline values: CDR1 SGHVS, CDR2 FQNEAQ. The V gene end was trimmed by 5 bases and the J gene end by 2 bases; junction bases not matched to a gene: 8. The CDR3 has 17 amino acids. CDR3: CASSLVGSGGAYNEQFF. DNA of the CDR3: TGTGCCAGCAGCCTAGTAGGTAGCGGGGGGGCCTACAATGAGCAGTTCTTC.

The rearrangement links TRBV7-9 to TRBJ2-1; TRBD2 matches 10 bases. The CDR3 contains 16 residues. J gave up 5 bases and V 4 bases, and 8 bases lay outside the gene matches. Germline V CDR1 and CDR2: SEHNR, FQNEAQ (reference sequence). The CDR3 loop is CASSSYTSGIDNEQFF. DNA for the CDR3: TGTGCCAGCAGCTCTTATACTAGCGGGATAGACAATGAGCAGTTCTTC.

The chain joins TRBV6-5 to TRBJ2-2; D is possibly TRBD2 (5 bases). There are 13 residues in the CDR3. Germline V gene data show CDR1 as MNHEY and CDR2 as SVGAGI. The V gene lost 8 bases and the J gene lost 1 base, with 8 bases spanning the gap. The CDR3 nucleotides read TGTGCCAGCGAGAGGGAGAACACCGGGGAGCTGTTTTTT. This codes for CASERENTGELFF.

This clone appeared a single time. This same CDR3 is encoded by further DNA sequences in the sample. V usage is TRBV7-9 and J usage is TRBJ2-2; tentatively, D is TRBD1 or TRBD2 (6 bases each). Looked up from germline, CDR1 is SEHNR and CDR2 is FQNEAQ (reference sequence). The CDR3 runs to 15 residues. Trimming cost V 0 bases and J 4 bases, with 9 bases left between them. The CDR3, as DNA: TGTGCCAGCAGCTTAGCGGGGGGCCCCACCGGGGAGCTGTTTTTT. Translating gives CASSLAGGPTGELFF.